This entry concerns a single T cell receptor beta chain. The ends lost 6 bases at V and 5 bases at J; junction bases unmatched: 16. This CDR3 region has 16 residues. CDR1 and CDR2 (germline): MNHEY, SMNVEV (reference sequence). The entry originates in a study of T-cell reconstitution after alpha-beta-depleted transplantation in children. Unique molecular identifiers were used to barcode this TCRbeta library. TCRdb called the PCR reads again in MiXCR, with one record for every CDR3 protein. The table has under 250,000 distinct CDR3 sequences, approximately 24% seen once. This receptor was identified in a female patient aged 2-15 years who had a stem cell transplant for congenital amegakaryocytic thrombocytopenia, so the T cells may come from the graft donor. The V and J genes are TRBV27 and TRBJ2-7; 7 bases are a match to TRBD1. The specimen was PBMCs, mostly from graft donor cells, collected 360 days after TCRalphabeta/CD19-depleted stem cell transplant. CDR3 protein: CASSRPSGTEVNEQYF. CDR3 DNA sequence: TGTGCCAGCAGCCGCCCTTCCGGGACAGAAGTCAACGAGCAGTACTTC.